A single sample is the source of the 14 T cell receptor beta chains below, sequenced in a study of spatial heterogeneity in lung cancer. The time point was: sample taken at primary tumor resection. Study outcomes and limitations: In tumors, expanded intratumoral alpha and beta TCR counts tracked mutation counts.

TCRdb reanalysed the 5' RACE reads using MiXCR and keeps one entry per CDR3 protein. The sample has thousands of distinct CDR3 sequences; about two fifths are singletons. These receptors lack a known antigen. The input for sequencing was lung tumor tissue, taken at surgery. The receptors were gathered from a male donor with early-stage non-small cell lung cancer.

Of note for this clonotype: This beta chain was picked up by a library intended for alpha chains and is off target, so its count carries little meaning. The CDR3 region has the DNA TGTGCCAGCAGCGTAGGCCAGGGGAGTGAAGCTTTCTTT. Amino acids: CASSVGQGSEAFF. The chain combines TRBV9 with TRBJ1-1, with TRBD1 as a possible D gene (6 bases). Trimming took off 0 bases at V and 7 bases at J, with 10 bases between the two ends. The CDR3 contains 13 residues. Germline V gene lookup returns CDR1 SGDLS and CDR2 YYNGEE. Using reference TRBV9 and TRBJ1-1 for the parts outside the CDR3, the full variable domain is DSGVTQTPKHLITATGQRVTLRCSPRSGDLSVYWYQQSLDQGLQFLIQYYNGEERAKGNILERFSAQQFPDLHSELNLSSLELGDSALYFCASSVGQGSEAFFGQGTRLTVV.

Comments on this clonotype: In a library made to pick up alpha chains, this beta chain is a stray read with a size that means little. The chain joins TRBV6-5 to TRBJ1-2; D remains ambiguous. Trimming shortened V by 0 bases and J by 12 bases, and 14 bases separated the two germline ends. This CDR3 is built from 13 residues. Looked up from germline, CDR1 is MNHEY and CDR2 is SVGAGI. The CDR3, as DNA: TGTGCCAGCAGTTACTCCAACGGCTATGGACACACCTTC. Translated: CASSYSNGYGHTF.

This clonotype was counted only a few times. Because the library targeted alpha chains, this beta chain is an off-target read whose size means little. The rearrangement links TRBV5-1 to TRBJ2-1; 8 positions agree with TRBD2. V was pared by 0 bases and J by 4 bases, with 6 bases of the junction left unmatched. The CDR3 runs 16 residues. Germline V lookup: CDR1 SGHRS, CDR2 YFSETQ. CDR3 in amino acids: CASSLEGAGGYNEQFF. The CDR3 bases are TGCGCCAGCAGCTTGGAAGGCGCGGGAGGATACAATGAGCAGTTCTTC.

By frequency in the sample, this clonotype is large. Within a library made for alpha chains, this beta chain is off target, and its count is uninformative. The rearrangement links TRBV7-2 to TRBJ2-5; unclear D gene. This CDR3 comprises 13 residues. Trimming took 3 bases from V and 5 from J, leaving 10 bases between them. CDR1 is SGHTA and CDR2 is FQGNSA in the germline V gene. The CDR3 reads CASSFSRTETQYF. The CDR3 DNA reads as TGTGCCAGCAGCTTCTCCCGCACGGAGACCCAGTACTTC. Drawing the rest from reference TRBV7-2 and TRBJ2-5, the complete variable domain is GAGVSQSPSNKVTEKGKDVELRCDPISGHTALYWYRQSLGQGLEFLIYFQGNSAPDKSGLPSDRFSAERTGGSVSTLTIQRTQQEDSAVYLCASSFSRTETQYFGPGTRLLVL.

Remarks on this clonotype: This beta chain turned up in a library designed for alpha chains; as an off-target read, its abundance says little. J is TRBJ2-1 and V is TRBV6-5; D may match TRBD1 or TRBD2 (5 bases each). V gave up 1 base and J gave up 10 bases, with 20 bases separating them. The CDR3 is 16 amino acids. CDR1 is MNHEY, CDR2 SVGAGI, per germline. The CDR3 loop reads CASSYYGAGQVWEQFF. The CDR3, as DNA: TGTGCCAGCAGTTACTACGGGGCAGGGCAGGTTTGGGAGCAGTTCTTC.

Points on this clonotype: This beta chain lies outside the target of a library built for alpha chains; its clone size means little. The V and J genes are TRBV2 and TRBJ2-7, with D hard to call. Germline V gene data show CDR1 as SNHLY and CDR2 as FYNNEI. This CDR3 has 14 amino acids. The V end was cut by 5 bases, the J end by 0 bases, with 11 bases between. CDR3 sequence: CASSKGRSSYEQYF. The CDR3, as DNA: TGTGCCAGCAGTAAAGGTCGTAGCTCCTACGAGCAGTACTTC.

To note about this clonotype: For a library built for alpha chains, this beta chain is a stray read; little rests on its size. This chain links TRBV10-3 with TRBJ2-3; tentatively, D is TRBD1 (5 bases). The CDR3 has 13 amino acids. CDR1 is ENHRY and CDR2 is SYGVKD in the germline V gene. V shed 8 bases and J shed 2 bases, with 11 bases lying between them. The CDR3 reads CAILGRATDTQYF. DNA of the CDR3: TGTGCCATCCTCGGCAGGGCCACAGATACGCAGTATTTT.

Turning to this clonotype: A library prepared for alpha chains yielded this beta chain as an off-target read; its size is of little meaning. The V and J genes are TRBV28 and TRBJ1-1, with D unresolved. CDR1 is MDHEN, CDR2 SYDVKM, per germline. CDR3 length equals 16 residues. Trimming removed 7 bases from V and 0 bases from J, with 18 bases in between. This CDR3 reads CASTRPRHEVNTEAFF. The CDR3 DNA follows: TGTGCCAGCACCCGCCCACGGCATGAGGTGAACACTGAAGCTTTCTTT.

By proportion, this clonotype is medium-sized. A library prepared for alpha chains yielded this beta chain as an off-target read; its size is of little meaning. The chain joins TRBV28 to TRBJ1-6; possible D gene TRBD1, 6 bases. Deletions cut 9 bases from V and 9 bases from J, with 21 bases between. The CDR3 contains 15 residues. Germline CDR1 MDHEN, CDR2 SYDVKM. CDR3 bases: TGTGCCAGTACCCCTGAACAGGGTGCTGGTTCACCCCTCCACTTT. Its translation is CASTPEQGAGSPLHF.

For this clonotype: This beta chain slipped into a library made for alpha chains as a stray read, so its size is not meaningful. The chain has TRBV12-3 or TRBV12-4 and TRBJ2-3; D is ambiguous. This CDR3 has 14 residues. V was cut by 7 bases and J by 0 bases, with 11 bases left in between. CDR3 bases: TGTGCCAGCAAAAGGGTTGCTAGCACAGATACGCAGTATTTT. Translated: CASKRVASTDTQYF.

This clonotype has a handful of counts. This beta chain represents an off-target read in a library built for alpha chains; its size is of limited meaning. This chain links TRBV12-3 or TRBV12-4 with TRBJ1-3; D possibly corresponds to TRBD1 (5 bases). The CDR3 has 14 amino acids. The germline V and J ends were trimmed by 5 bases and 9 bases, with 17 bases remaining between them. For the CDR3, the DNA is TGTGCCAGCAGTCTGAGATCCAGGGTAGGCACCATATATTTT. This sequence encodes CASSLRSRVGTIYF.

Comment on this clonotype: This beta chain was picked up by a library intended for alpha chains and is off target, so its count carries little meaning. The V gene is TRBV2, the J gene TRBJ2-7, with D tentatively TRBD1 or TRBD2 (7 bases each). The CDR3 extends over 14 amino acids. V shed 8 bases and J shed 8 bases, with 22 bases lying between them. CDR1 and CDR2 (germline): SNHLY, FYNNEI. CDR3 residues: CASGGAGQTLQQYF. The CDR3 region has the DNA TGTGCCAGCGGGGGGGCGGGACAGACCCTTCAGCAGTACTTC.

Within the sample, this clonotype is medium-sized (0.01 to 0.1%). Little can be read into the size of this beta chain, an off-target read in a library designed for alpha chains. The chain is built from TRBV13 and TRBJ1-5; the D is unclear. In germline, CDR1 is PRHDT, CDR2 FYEKMQ (reference sequence). CDR3 length: 13 residues. Trimming removed 0 bases from V and 7 bases from J, with 7 bases in between. The CDR3 DNA is TGTGCCAGCAGCTTAGGCCGGGGACAGCCCCAGCATTTT. Protein sequence: CASSLGRGQPQHF.

This clonotype is categorized as large. This beta chain is a stray sequence in a library constructed for alpha chains; its clone size is not meaningful. The chain recombines TRBV18 with TRBJ2-2, with 8 bases fitting TRBD2. The CDR3 is 18 amino acids. The junction had 11 bases not matched to a gene; V was cut back by 4 bases and J by 1 base. Germline V gene sequence: CDR1 KGHSH, CDR2 LQKENI. The CDR3 here is CASSLQGVSGRNTGELFF. The CDR3 DNA reads TGTGCCAGCTCACTGCAAGGCGTCAGCGGGAGGAACACCGGGGAGCTGTTTTTT.